This TCR beta chain was documented in a study of cytomegalovirus exposure and HLA in healthy donors (dated by TCRdb to about 2017). The study in broad terms: A later analysis indicated that the 110 or so validation repertoires were generated on the platform also employed for the 700 or so repertoires of the first cohort. A separate validation cohort of roughly 130 different subjects was used in addition to the approximately 700-subject first cohort. High-throughput TCR immunosequencing, statistical association of individual TCRs with disease status, and machine learning were combined to predict cytomegalovirus infection status. The study was designed to test whether signatures of past pathogen exposure could be identified by cataloging public T cell receptors. Study-level results and caveats: According to the authors, the approach could potentially be generalized to other disease states and immunological phenotypes. In vitro tests confirmed that a few of the cytomegalovirus-associated TCR beta chains recognize cytomegalovirus antigens. The classifier was reported to diagnose cytomegalovirus status with high specificity and sensitivity in both the original and validation cohorts. A later analysis found that TCRs clustered in the first cohort also tended to co-occur in the roughly 120 validation repertoires, with 94% of cluster scores above 0. Most TCR sequences were observed very rarely across donors, whereas some public TCRs were present in many individuals. A later analysis had no HLA typing for the validation cohort, so co-occurrence there was scored across all 130 or so repertoires. A total of 164 TCR beta chains were listed by the study as associated with cytomegalovirus.

Libraries were built with the immunoSEQ multiplex PCR assay. Regarding the original processing steps: A statistical classification framework was built to diagnose cytomegalovirus status from the catalog of TCR beta chain sequences. In its TCRdb copy, this immuneACCESS table keeps in-frame sequences only and misses some clones. Where compared with another copy, unresolved V genes explain less than half of these, and the others have no known cause. D and trimming come from the DNA, and the V and J calls and clone size come from that table. Within this sample are about 170,000 clones, with more than 75% of them counted one time only. The ten biggest clones cover 2.7% of the sample. The donors were included in the validation cohort of over a hundred subjects, a group kept apart from the roughly 670-subject first cohort. On this clone: There is no known antigen for this receptor. Qualities for individual bases were not recorded, and no much larger clone is one base off.

Reading the germline V gene gives CDR1 MDHEN and CDR2 SYDVKM. From its cysteine to its phenylalanine, the CDR3 spans 14 amino acids. Just the 42-base CDR3 DNA is kept, in frame starting at base 1. V is shortened by 2 bases, J by 2 bases, and the region joining them spans 9 bases. The chain links TRBV28 with TRBJ1-2; TRBD1 could be the D gene, as 5 bases match. Sequenced: PBMCs. The TCR originated in a man between 18 and 29 years old in good health and CMV-seropositive. In nucleotides, the sequence is TGTGCCAGCAGTTTAGGTCGACAGAACTATGGCTACACCTTC. Translation gives CASSLGRQNYGYTF.